This T cell receptor beta chain emerged from a study of blood T cell repertoires in COVID-19. As for the study in general: Samples representing acute and convalescent COVID-19 were sourced from the United States, Italy and Spain.

The CDR3 extends over 16 amino acids. Repertoires were generated with immunoSEQ multiplex PCR, while TCRdb's copy carries only in-frame clones and drops some. The table has 380,000 or so clones, about 88% seen once. The genes are TRBV21-1 and TRBJ2-2; no check of the table's D call, TRBD2, against the DNA was made. TRBV21-1 constitutes a pseudogene. The sequenced sample consisted of peripheral blood. This sequence was found in an older woman with COVID-19, enrolled during active disease. This CDR3 reads CASSQRELRGTGELFF. As DNA, the CDR3 is TGTGCCAGCAGTCAGAGGGAACTCCGAGGGACCGGGGAGCTGTTTTTT.